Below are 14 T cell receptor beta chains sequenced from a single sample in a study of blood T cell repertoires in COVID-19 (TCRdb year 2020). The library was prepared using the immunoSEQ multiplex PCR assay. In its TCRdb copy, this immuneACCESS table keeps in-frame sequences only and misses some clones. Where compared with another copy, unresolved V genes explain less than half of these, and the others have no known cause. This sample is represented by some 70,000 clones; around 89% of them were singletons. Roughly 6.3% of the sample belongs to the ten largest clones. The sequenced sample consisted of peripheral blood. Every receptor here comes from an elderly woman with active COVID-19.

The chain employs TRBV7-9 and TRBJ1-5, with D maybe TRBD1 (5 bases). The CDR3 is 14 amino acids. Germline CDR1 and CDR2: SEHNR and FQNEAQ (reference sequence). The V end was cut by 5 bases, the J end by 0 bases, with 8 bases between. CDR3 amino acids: CASSPTDSNQPQHF. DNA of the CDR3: TGTGCCAGCAGCCCGACAGATAGCAATCAGCCCCAGCATTTT.

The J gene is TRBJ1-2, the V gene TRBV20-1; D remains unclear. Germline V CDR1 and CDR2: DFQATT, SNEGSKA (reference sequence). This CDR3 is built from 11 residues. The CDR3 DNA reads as TGCACGATAGGGAGTTTGGATGGCTACACCTTC. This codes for CTIGSLDGYTF.

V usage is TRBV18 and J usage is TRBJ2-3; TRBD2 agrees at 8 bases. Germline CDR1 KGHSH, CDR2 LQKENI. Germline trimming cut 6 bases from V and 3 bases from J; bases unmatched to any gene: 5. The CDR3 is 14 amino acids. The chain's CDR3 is CASSTKRETDTQYF. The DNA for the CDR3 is TGTGCCAGCTCCACCAAGCGGGAGACAGATACGCAGTATTTT. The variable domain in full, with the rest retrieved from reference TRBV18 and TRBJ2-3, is NAGVMQNPRHLVRRRGQEARLRCSPMKGHSHVYWYRQLPEEGLKFMVYLQKENIIDESGMPKERFSAEFPKEGPSILRIQQVVRGDSAAYFCASSTKRETDTQYFGPGTRLTVL.

CDR3 amino acids: CASSRLAGLAEQFF. CDR3 in DNA: TGTGCCAGCAGCCGACTAGCGGGACTTGCTGAGCAGTTCTTC. The chain couples TRBV9 to TRBJ2-1, with TRBD2 matching 11 bases. CDR3 length: 14 residues. In germline, CDR1 is SGDLS, CDR2 YYNGEE. The J segment lost 9 bases and the V segment lost 4 bases, leaving 6 bases of the junction unmatched.

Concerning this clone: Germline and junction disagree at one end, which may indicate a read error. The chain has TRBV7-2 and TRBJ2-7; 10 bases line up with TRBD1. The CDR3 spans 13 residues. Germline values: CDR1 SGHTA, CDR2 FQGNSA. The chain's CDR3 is CASSLADRGRKYF. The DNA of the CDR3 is TGTGCCAGCAGCCTAGCCGACAGGGGGCGCAAGTACTTC.

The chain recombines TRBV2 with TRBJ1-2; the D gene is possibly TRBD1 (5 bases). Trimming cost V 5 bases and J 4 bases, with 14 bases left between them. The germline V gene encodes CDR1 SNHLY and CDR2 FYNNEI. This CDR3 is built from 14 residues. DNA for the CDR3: TGTGCCAGCAGTAACCAGGGTCCCATCTATGGCTACACCTTC. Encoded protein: CASSNQGPIYGYTF.

In DNA form, the CDR3 reads TGTGCCAGTAGGCCGGGGGGGGCAGGAGGGCAAGAGACCCAGTACTTC. It yields the protein CASRPGGAGGQETQYF. The chain links TRBV19 to TRBJ2-5; 8 bases align to TRBD2. This CDR3 region has 16 residues. Germline V CDR1 and CDR2: LNHDA, SQIVND (reference sequence). After removal of 6 bases from V and 2 bases from J, the junction contained 11 bases not matched to a gene.

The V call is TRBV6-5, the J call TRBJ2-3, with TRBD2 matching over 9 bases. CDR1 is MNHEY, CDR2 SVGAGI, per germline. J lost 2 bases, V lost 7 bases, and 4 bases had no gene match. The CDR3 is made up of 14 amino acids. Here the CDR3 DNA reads TGTGCCAGCACCGCGGGGGGGTACACAGATACGCAGTATTTT. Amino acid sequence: CASTAGGYTDTQYF.

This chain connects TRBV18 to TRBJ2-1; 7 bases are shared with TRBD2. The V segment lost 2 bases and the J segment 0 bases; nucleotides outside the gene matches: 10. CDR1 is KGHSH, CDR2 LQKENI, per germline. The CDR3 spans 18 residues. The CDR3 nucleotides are TGTGCCAGCTCACCATGGGGGGGAGCGGGCAGCTCCTACAATGAGCAGTTCTTC. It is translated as CASSPWGGAGSSYNEQFF.

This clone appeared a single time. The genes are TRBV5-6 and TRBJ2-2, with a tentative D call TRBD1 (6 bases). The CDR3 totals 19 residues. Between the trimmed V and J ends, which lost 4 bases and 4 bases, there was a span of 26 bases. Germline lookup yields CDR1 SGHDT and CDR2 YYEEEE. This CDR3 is CASSPAWGRDPRSTGELFF. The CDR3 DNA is TGTGCCAGCAGCCCGGCGTGGGGGCGAGATCCCCGTAGCACCGGGGAGCTGTTTTTT.

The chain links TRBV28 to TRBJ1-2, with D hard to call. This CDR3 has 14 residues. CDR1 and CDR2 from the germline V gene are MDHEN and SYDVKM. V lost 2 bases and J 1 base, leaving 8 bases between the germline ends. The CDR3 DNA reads TGTGCCAGCAGTTTAAGGCAGGTTAACTATGGCTACACCTTC. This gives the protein CASSLRQVNYGYTF.

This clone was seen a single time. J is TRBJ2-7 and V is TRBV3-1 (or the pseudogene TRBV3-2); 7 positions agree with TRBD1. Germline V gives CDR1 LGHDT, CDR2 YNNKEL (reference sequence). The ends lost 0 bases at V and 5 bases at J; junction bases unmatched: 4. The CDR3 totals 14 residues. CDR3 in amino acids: CASSQENRGHEQYF. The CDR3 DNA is TGTGCCAGCAGCCAAGAAAACAGGGGCCACGAGCAGTACTTC.

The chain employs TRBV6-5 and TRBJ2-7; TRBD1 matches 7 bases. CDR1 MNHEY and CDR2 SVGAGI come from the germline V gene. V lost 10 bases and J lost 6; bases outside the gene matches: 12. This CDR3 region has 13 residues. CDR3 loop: CATLPQGVSEQYF. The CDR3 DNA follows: TGTGCCACCCTCCCCCAGGGGGTAAGCGAGCAGTACTTC.

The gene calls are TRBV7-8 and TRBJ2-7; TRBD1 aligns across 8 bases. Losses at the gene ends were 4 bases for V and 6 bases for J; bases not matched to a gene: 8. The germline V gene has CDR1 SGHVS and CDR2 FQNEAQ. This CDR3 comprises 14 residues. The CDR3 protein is CASSSTGGVSEQYF. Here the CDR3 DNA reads TGTGCCAGCAGCTCTACAGGGGGAGTGAGCGAGCAGTACTTC.